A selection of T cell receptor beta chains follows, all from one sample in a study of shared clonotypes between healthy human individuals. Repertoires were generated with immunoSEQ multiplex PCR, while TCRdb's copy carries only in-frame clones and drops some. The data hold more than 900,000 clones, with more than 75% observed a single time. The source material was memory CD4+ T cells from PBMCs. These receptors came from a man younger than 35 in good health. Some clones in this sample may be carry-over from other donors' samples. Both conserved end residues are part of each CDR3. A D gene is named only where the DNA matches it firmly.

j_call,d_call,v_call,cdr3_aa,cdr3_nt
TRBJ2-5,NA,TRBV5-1,CASSLQGASETQYF,TGCGCCAGCAGCCTCCAGGGTGCATCGGAGACCCAGTACTTC
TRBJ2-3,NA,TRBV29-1,CSTRTARLETDTQYF,TGCAGCACACGAACGGCCAGACTCGAGACAGATACGCAGTATTTT
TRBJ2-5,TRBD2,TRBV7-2,CASSLSGRAGETQYF,TGTGCCAGCAGCTTAAGCGGGAGGGCCGGAGAGACCCAGTACTTC
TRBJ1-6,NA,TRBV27,CASSLSWDSPLHF,TGTGCCAGCAGTTTATCGTGGGATTCGCCCCTCCACTTT
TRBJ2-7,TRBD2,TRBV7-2,CASSWGEREVSYEQYF,TGTGCCAGCAGTTGGGGGGAGCGGGAGGTCTCCTACGAGCAGTACTTC
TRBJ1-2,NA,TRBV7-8,CASSLFKGSYGYTF,TGTGCCAGCAGCTTATTCAAGGGTAGCTATGGCTACACCTTC
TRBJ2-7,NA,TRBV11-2,CASSLREKGSYEQYF,TGTGCCAGCAGCTTACGGGAGAAGGGCTCCTACGAGCAGTACTTC
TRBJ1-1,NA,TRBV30,CAWGDEAFF,TGTGCCTGGGGAGACGAAGCTTTCTTT
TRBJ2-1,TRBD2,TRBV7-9,CASSLQRESSYNEQFF,TGTGCCAGCAGCTTACAGCGGGAGAGCTCCTACAATGAGCAGTTCTTC
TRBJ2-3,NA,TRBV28,CASSLLAPRGPDTQYF,TGTGCCAGCAGTTTATTGGCCCCACGGGGGCCAGATACGCAGTATTTT
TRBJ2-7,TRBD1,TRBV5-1,CASSSKQGREQYF,TGCGCCAGCAGCTCGAAACAGGGGCGCGAGCAGTACTTC